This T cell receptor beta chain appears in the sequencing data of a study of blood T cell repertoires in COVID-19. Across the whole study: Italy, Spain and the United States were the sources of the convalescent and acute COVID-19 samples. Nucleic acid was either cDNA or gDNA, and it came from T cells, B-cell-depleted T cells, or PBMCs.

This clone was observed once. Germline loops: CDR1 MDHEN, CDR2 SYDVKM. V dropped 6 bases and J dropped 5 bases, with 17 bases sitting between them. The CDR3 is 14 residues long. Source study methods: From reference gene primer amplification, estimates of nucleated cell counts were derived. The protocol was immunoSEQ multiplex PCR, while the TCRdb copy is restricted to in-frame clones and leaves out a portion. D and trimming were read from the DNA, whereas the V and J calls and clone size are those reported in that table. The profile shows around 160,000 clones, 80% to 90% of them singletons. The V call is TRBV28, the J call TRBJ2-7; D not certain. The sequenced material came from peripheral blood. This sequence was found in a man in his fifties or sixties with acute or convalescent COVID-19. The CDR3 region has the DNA TGTGCCAGCAGGACCTGGGCCCGAGACAACGAGCAGTACTTC. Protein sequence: CASRTWARDNEQYF.